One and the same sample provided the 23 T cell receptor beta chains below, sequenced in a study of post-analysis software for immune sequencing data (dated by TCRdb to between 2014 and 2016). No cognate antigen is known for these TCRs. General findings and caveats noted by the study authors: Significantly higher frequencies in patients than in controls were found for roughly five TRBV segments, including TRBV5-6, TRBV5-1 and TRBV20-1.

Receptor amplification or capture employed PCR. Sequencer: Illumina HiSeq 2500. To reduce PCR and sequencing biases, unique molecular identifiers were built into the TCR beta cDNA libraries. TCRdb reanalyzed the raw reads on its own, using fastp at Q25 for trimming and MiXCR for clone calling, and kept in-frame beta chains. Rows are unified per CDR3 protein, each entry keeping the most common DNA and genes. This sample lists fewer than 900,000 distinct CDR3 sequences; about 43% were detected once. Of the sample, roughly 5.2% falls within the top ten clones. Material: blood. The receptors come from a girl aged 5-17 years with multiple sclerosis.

The DNA of the CDR3 is TGTGCCAGCAGCAGACTAGCGGGAGGGCAGGAGCAGTACTTC. It translates to CASSRLAGGQEQYF. The chain uses TRBV28 and TRBJ2-5, with 14 bases that match TRBD2. V lost 6 bases and J lost 11; bases outside the gene matches: 8. Germline assignment: CDR1 MDHEN and CDR2 SYDVKM. The CDR3 runs to 14 residues.

The CDR3, as DNA: TGTGCCAGCAGCTTAAGCCGGGAGAAACTGTTTTTT. Amino acid sequence: CASSLSREKLFF. The rearrangement links TRBV7-9 to TRBJ1-4, with unresolved D. CDR1 is SEHNR, CDR2 FQNEAQ, per germline (reference sequence). V was trimmed by 2 bases and J by 11 bases, leaving 9 bases between them. CDR3 length: 12 amino acids.

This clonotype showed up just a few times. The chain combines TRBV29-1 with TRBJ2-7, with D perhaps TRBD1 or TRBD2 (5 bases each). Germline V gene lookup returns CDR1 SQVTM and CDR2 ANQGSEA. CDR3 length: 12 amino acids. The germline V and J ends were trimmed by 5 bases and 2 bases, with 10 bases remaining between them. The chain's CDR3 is CSVRGETYEQYF. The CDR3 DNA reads TGCAGCGTTAGAGGGGAAACCTACGAGCAGTACTTC.

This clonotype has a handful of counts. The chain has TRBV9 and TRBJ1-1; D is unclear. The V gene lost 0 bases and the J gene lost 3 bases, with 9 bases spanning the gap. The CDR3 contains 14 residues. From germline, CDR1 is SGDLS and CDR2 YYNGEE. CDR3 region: CASSVGMADTEAFF. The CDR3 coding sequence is TGTGCCAGCAGCGTAGGTATGGCAGACACTGAAGCTTTCTTT.

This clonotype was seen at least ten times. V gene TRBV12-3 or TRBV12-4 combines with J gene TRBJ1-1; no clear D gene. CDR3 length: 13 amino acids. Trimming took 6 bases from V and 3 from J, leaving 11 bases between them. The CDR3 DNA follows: TGTGCCAGCAGCACAACGTGGGACACTGAAGCTTTCTTT. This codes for CASSTTWDTEAFF.

CDR3 region: CSAVHGGAGYEQYF. CDR3 nucleotides: TGCAGCGCTGTGCACGGGGGCGCGGGTTACGAGCAGTACTTC. The rearrangement links TRBV29-1 to TRBJ2-5; TRBD1 or TRBD2 may be the D gene (6 bases each). The J call may be faulty, since TRBJ2-7 better matches the DNA end. The CDR3 has 14 residues. The germline V gene has CDR1 SQVTM and CDR2 ANQGSEA.

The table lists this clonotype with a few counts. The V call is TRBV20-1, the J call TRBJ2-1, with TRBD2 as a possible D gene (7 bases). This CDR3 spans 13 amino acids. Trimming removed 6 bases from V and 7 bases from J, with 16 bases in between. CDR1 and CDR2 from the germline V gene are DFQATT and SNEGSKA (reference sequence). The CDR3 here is CSAGRTRGNEQFF. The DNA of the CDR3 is TGCAGTGCGGGAAGGACTAGGGGGAATGAGCAGTTCTTC.

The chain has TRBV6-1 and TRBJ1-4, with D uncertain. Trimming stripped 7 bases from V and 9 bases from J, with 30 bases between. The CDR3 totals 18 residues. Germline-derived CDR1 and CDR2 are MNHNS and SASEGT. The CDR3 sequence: CASTGGLGQYDGMKKLFF. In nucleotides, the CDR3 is TGTGCCAGCACCGGAGGGTTAGGGCAGTACGATGGAATGAAAAAACTGTTTTTT.

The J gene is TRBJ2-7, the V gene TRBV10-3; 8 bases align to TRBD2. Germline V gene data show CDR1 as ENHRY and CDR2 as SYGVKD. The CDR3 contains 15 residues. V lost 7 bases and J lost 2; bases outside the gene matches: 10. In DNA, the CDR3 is TGTGCCATCAATTTGACTAGCGTAAGACCCTACGAGCAGTACTTC. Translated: CAINLTSVRPYEQYF.

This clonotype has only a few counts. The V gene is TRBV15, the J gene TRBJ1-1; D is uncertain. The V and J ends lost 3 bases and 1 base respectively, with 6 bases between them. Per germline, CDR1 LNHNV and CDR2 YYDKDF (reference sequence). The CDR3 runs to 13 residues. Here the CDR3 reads CATSSLENTEAFF. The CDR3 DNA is TGTGCCACCAGCAGTCTGGAGAACACTGAAGCTTTCTTT.

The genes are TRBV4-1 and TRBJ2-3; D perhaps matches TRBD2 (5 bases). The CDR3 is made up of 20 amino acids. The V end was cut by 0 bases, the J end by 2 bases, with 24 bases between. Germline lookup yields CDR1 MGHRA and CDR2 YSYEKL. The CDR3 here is CASSQDLGWLATRNTDTQYF. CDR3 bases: TGCGCCAGCAGCCAAGATCTTGGGTGGCTAGCAACGAGGAACACAGATACGCAGTATTTT.

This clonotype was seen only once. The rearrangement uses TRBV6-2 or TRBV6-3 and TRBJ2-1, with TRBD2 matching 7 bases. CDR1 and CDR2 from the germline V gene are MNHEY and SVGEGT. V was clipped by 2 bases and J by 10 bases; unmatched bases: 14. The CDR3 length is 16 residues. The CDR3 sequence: CASSYRIGGSGEEQFF. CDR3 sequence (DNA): TGTGCCAGCAGTTACCGGATTGGAGGGAGCGGGGAAGAGCAGTTCTTC.

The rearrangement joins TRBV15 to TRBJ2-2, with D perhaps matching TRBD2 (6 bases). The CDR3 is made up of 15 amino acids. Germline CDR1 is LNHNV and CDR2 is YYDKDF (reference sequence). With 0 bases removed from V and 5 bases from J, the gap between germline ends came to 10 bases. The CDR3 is CATSRDRGLTGELFF. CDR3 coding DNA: TGTGCCACCAGCAGAGATCGGGGGTTGACCGGGGAGCTGTTTTTT.

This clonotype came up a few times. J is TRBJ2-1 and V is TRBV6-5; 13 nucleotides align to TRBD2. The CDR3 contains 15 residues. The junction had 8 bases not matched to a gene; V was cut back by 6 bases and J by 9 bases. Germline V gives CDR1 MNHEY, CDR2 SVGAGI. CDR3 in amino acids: CASSRRLAGGGEQFF. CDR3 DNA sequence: TGTGCCAGCAGCCGACGACTAGCGGGAGGTGGTGAGCAGTTCTTC.

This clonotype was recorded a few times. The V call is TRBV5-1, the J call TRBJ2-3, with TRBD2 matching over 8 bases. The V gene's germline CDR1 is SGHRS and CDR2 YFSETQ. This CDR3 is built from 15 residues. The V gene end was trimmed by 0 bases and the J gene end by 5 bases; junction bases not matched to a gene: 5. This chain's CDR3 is CASSLVSGNGDTQYF. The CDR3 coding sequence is TGCGCCAGCAGCTTGGTTAGCGGGAATGGAGATACGCAGTATTTT. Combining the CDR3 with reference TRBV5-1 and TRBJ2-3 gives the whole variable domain KAGVTQTPRYLIKTRGQQVTLSCSPISGHRSVSWYQQTPGQGLQFLFEYFSETQRNKGNFPGRFSGRQFSNSRSEMNVSTLELGDSALYLCASSLVSGNGDTQYFGPGTRLTVL.

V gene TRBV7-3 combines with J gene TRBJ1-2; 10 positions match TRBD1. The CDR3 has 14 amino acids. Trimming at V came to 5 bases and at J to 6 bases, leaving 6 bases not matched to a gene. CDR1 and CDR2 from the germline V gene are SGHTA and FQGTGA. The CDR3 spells CASSPGTGDHGYTF. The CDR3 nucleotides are TGTGCCAGCAGCCCCGGGACAGGGGATCATGGCTACACCTTC. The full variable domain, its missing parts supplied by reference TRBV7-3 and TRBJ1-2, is GAGVSQTPSNKVTEKGKYVELRCDPISGHTALYWYRQSLGQGPEFLIYFQGTGAADDSGLPNDRFFAVRPEGSVSTLKIQRTERGDSAVYLCASSPGTGDHGYTFGSGTRLTVV.

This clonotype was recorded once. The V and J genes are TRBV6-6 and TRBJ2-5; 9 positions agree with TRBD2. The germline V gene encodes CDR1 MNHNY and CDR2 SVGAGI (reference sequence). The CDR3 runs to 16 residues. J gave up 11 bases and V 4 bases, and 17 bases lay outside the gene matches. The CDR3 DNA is TGTGCCAGCAGTTTCCGACTAGCGGAGCCATACAATGAGCAGTACTTC. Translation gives CASSFRLAEPYNEQYF.

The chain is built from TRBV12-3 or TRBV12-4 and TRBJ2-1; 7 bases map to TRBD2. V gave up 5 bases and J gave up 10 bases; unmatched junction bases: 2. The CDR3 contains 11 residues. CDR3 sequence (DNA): TGTGCCAGCAGTCGGGGGGAGGAGCAGTTCTTC. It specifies CASSRGEEQFF.

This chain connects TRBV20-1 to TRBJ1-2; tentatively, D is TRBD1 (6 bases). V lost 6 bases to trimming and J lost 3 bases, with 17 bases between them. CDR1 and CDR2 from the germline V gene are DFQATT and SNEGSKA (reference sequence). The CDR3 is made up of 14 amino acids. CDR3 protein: CSATSGDRDYGYTF. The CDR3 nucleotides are TGCAGTGCCACCTCAGGGGACCGTGACTATGGCTACACCTTC.

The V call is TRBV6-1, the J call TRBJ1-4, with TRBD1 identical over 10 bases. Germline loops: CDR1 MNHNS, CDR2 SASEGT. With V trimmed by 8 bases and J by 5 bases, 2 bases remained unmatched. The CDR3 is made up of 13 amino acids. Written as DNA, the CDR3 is TGTGCCAGCCAGGACAGGGGGAATGAAAAACTGTTTTTT. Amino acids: CASQDRGNEKLFF.

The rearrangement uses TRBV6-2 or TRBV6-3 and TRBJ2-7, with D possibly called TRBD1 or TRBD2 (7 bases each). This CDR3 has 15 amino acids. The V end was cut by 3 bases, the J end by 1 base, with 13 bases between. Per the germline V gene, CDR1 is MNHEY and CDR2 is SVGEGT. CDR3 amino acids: CASSYLQGGSYEQYF. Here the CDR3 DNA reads TGTGCCAGCAGTTATTTGCAGGGGGGGTCCTACGAGCAGTACTTC.

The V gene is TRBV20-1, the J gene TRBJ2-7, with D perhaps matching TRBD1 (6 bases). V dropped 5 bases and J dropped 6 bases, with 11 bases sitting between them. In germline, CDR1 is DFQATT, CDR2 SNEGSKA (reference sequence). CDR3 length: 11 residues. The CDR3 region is CSAGADSEQYF. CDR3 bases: TGCAGTGCTGGAGCGGACAGCGAGCAGTACTTC.

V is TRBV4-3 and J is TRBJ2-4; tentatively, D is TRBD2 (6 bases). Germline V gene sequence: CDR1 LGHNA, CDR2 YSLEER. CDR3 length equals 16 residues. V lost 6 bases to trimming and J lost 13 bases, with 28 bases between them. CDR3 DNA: TGCGCCAGCAGTCTGTGGGGGGTTATATCCTACAATGAGCAGTACTTC. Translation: CASSLWGVISYNEQYF.